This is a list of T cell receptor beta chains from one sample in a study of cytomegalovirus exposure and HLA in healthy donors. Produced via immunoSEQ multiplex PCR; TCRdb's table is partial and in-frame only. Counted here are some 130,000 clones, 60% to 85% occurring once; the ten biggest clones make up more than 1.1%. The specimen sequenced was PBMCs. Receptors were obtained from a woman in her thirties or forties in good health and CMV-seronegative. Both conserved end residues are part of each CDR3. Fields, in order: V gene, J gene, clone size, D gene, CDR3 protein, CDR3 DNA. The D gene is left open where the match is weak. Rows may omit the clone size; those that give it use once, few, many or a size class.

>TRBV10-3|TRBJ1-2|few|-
CAISGLDRRSGGYTF
TGTGCCATCAGTGGTTTAGACAGGAGGAGTGGGGGCTACACCTTC
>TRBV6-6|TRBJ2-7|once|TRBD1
CASSGSRDSGEQYF
TGTGCCAGCAGCGGAAGCCGGGACAGCGGCGAGCAGTACTTC
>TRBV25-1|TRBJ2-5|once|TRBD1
CASSAEQGYQETQYF
TGTGCCAGCAGTGCAGAACAGGGGTACCAAGAGACCCAGTACTTC
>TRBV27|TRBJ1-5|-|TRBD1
CASSLEFGTGTYQPQHF
TGTGCCAGCAGTTTAGAATTCGGGACAGGGACCTATCAGCCCCAGCATTTT
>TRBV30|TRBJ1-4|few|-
CAWSVRRANEKLFF
TGTGCCTGGAGTGTACGCAGGGCGAACGAAAAACTGTTTTTT
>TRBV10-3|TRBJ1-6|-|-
CAISESTPTGSNSPLHF
TGTGCCATCAGTGAGAGCACCCCAACAGGCTCCAATTCACCCCTCCACTTT
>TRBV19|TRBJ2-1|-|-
CASSKQNEQFF
TGTGCCAGTAGTAAACAGAATGAGCAGTTCTTC
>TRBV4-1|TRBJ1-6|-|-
CASSQDNRQSPLHF
TGCGCCAGCAGCCAAGATAACAGACAGTCACCCCTCCACTTT
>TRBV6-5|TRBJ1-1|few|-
CASRKVGQGNTEAFF
TGTGCCAGCCGCAAGGTGGGGCAAGGGAACACTGAAGCTTTCTTT
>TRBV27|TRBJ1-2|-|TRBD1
CASSLTGGFYGYTF
TGTGCCAGCAGTCTAACAGGGGGCTTCTATGGCTACACCTTC
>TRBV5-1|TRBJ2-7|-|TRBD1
CASSSSGTGTHEQYF
TGCGCCAGCAGCTCTTCCGGGACAGGTACTCACGAGCAGTACTTC
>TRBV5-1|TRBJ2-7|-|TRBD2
CASSAGGTVSYEQYF
TGCGCCAGCAGCGCGGGGGGGACAGTTTCCTACGAGCAGTACTTC